The 26 T cell receptor beta chains below all came from one sample that was sequenced in a study of T cell repertoires in cytomegalovirus infection. A single record per CDR3 protein comes from TCRdb applying MiXCR to the reads. The table records tens of thousands of distinct CDR3 sequences, over 3.5% of them present only once. The source material was PBMCs. These TCRs come from a human donor in good health (CMV status not recorded). Some clones in this sample may be carry-over from other donors' samples.

At least ten counts were recorded for this clonotype. This chain links TRBV6-2 or TRBV6-3 with TRBJ2-3; TRBD2 aligns across 8 bases. CDR3 length: 14 amino acids. CDR1 MNHEY and CDR2 SVGEGT come from the germline V gene. Losses at the gene ends were 8 bases for V and 2 bases for J; bases not matched to a gene: 6. CDR3 in amino acids: CASGSAGVTDTQYF. The CDR3 DNA reads TGTGCCAGCGGTTCAGCGGGGGTCACAGATACGCAGTATTTT.

As for this clonotype: Being one base from a much bigger clone, this may be a read error. V usage is TRBV28 and J usage is TRBJ2-1; unclear D gene. The CDR3 contains 14 residues. CDR1 and CDR2 from the germline V gene are MDHEN and SYDVKM. Written as DNA, the CDR3 is TGTGCCAGCGGTTTGCCGGGCTCCTACAATGAGCAGTTCTTC. Translating it yields CASGLPGSYNEQFF.

This clonotype has just a few counts. The V call is TRBV6-1, the J call TRBJ2-7, with 9 nucleotides matching TRBD2. Germline V gives CDR1 MNHNS, CDR2 SASEGT. V lost 2 bases, J lost 6 bases, and 8 bases stayed unmatched. The CDR3 consists of 15 residues. This CDR3 is CASSERVSGSSEQYF. Here the CDR3 DNA reads TGTGCCAGCAGTGAAAGGGTTAGCGGGAGCAGCGAGCAGTACTTC.

This clonotype has at least ten counts. The chain joins TRBV19 to TRBJ2-7; 8 bases agree with TRBD1. The CDR3 runs to 14 residues. Germline values: CDR1 LNHDA, CDR2 SQIVND (reference sequence). With V trimmed by 5 bases and J by 6 bases, 9 bases remained unmatched. CDR3 in DNA: TGTGCCAGTAGTTCTCCGGGACAGGACCGCGAGCAGTACTTC. As protein: CASSSPGQDREQYF.

In this sample, this clonotype turned up many times. The chain carries TRBV27 and TRBJ2-3; weak D call: TRBD1 (5 bases). Germline V gene sequence: CDR1 MNHEY, CDR2 SMNVEV (reference sequence). The CDR3 length is 12 residues. V shed 5 bases and J shed 11 bases, with 14 bases lying between them. In DNA form, the CDR3 reads TGTGCCAGCAGTCCCGACAGATATAGGCAGTATTTT. As protein: CASSPDRYRQYF.

In this sample, this clonotype turned up many times. This chain uses TRBV5-1 with TRBJ1-1; D not resolved. V lost 5 bases and J lost 0, with 11 bases in between. The CDR3 runs to 14 residues. Germline CDR1 SGHRS, CDR2 YFSETQ. The CDR3 region is CASRLSGLNTEAFF. The CDR3 bases are TGCGCCAGCAGACTCTCGGGGTTGAACACTGAAGCTTTCTTT.

This clonotype was recorded at least ten times. V usage is TRBV7-6 and J usage is TRBJ2-6; unclear D gene. This CDR3 has 13 residues. Trimming stripped 3 bases from V and 4 bases from J, with 4 bases between. Per germline, CDR1 SGHVS and CDR2 FNYEAQ. The CDR3 coding sequence is TGTGCCAGCAGCTTTGGCGGGGCCAACGTCCTGACTTTC. It yields the protein CASSFGGANVLTF.

This clonotype has a count of ten or more. The CDR3 nucleotides read TGTGCTAGTTCAAGGGCCTACGAGCAGTACTTC. Translated: CASSRAYEQYF. The rearrangement links TRBV12-5 to TRBJ2-7; D not resolved. CDR1 LGHNT and CDR2 FRNRAP come from the germline V gene. The CDR3 loop spans 11 amino acids. Deletions cut 8 bases from V and 2 bases from J, with 7 bases between.

This clonotype was counted at least ten times. J is TRBJ2-7 and V is TRBV18; 8 nucleotides agree with TRBD2. The V gene end was trimmed by 4 bases and the J gene end by 2 bases; junction bases not matched to a gene: 4. Germline lookup yields CDR1 KGHSH and CDR2 LQKENI. This CDR3 is 14 amino acids long. CDR3 in amino acids: CASSRTSSTYEQYF. CDR3 bases: TGTGCCAGCTCACGGACTAGCTCCACCTACGAGCAGTACTTC.

This clonotype appeared many times. The V call is TRBV7-8, the J call TRBJ2-7, with D maybe TRBD2 (8 bases). The V and J ends lost 5 bases and 4 bases respectively, with 21 bases between them. Per germline, CDR1 SGHVS and CDR2 FQNEAQ. The CDR3 runs to 16 residues. The CDR3 DNA sequence: TGTGCCAGCAGCCGACAGGGACGGGAGGGTTCTTACGAGCAGTACTTC. It codes for CASSRQGREGSYEQYF.

This clonotype has at least ten counts. The rearrangement uses TRBV12-3 or TRBV12-4 and TRBJ1-5; perhaps TRBD1 as D (5 bases). The CDR3 has 13 residues. Trimming removed 6 bases at V and 3 bases at J, with 9 bases between. The CDR3 reads CASRGRFNQPQHF. The CDR3 nucleotides read TGTGCCAGCAGGGGACGTTTCAATCAGCCCCAGCATTTT.

Concerning this clonotype itself: A much larger clone differs from this one at a single base, so this may be a read error. The chain is built from TRBV6-2 or TRBV6-3 and TRBJ2-2, with D tentatively TRBD1 (5 bases). The CDR3 is 14 amino acids. Germline CDR1 and CDR2: MNHEY and SVGEGT. The CDR3, as DNA: TGTGCCAGCAGTGAAAGGGGATTGGTCGGGCAGCTGTTTTTT. It encodes CASSERGLVGQLFF.

In its sample, this clonotype was seen many times. The V gene is TRBV6-6, the J gene TRBJ2-7; 9 nucleotides line up with TRBD1. The trim removed 5 bases at V and 6 bases at J, leaving 11 bases unmatched. The CDR3 has 15 amino acids. CDR1 MNHNY and CDR2 SVGAGI come from the germline V gene (reference sequence). The CDR3 protein is CASSGARTGAGEQYF. The CDR3 DNA is TGTGCCAGCAGTGGCGCCCGGACAGGGGCAGGCGAGCAGTACTTC.

This clonotype was observed many times. This chain joins TRBV7-2 and TRBJ2-2, with unresolved D. The germline V gene encodes CDR1 SGHTA and CDR2 FQGNSA. V was shortened by 5 bases and J by 3 bases, with 4 bases between the two germline ends. The CDR3 contains 12 residues. CDR3: CASSLDTGELFF. The DNA for the CDR3 is TGTGCCAGCAGCCTTGACACCGGGGAGCTGTTTTTT.

Ten or more counts support this clonotype. The chain employs TRBV6-6 and TRBJ1-1, with D possibly matching TRBD1 (5 bases). The V end lost 1 base, the J end lost 1 base, and 7 bases lay between the germline ends. The V gene's germline CDR1 is MNHNY and CDR2 SVGAGI (reference sequence). The CDR3 is 14 amino acids. The chain's CDR3 is CASSYWTTNTEAFF. Written as DNA, the CDR3 is TGTGCCAGCAGTTACTGGACAACGAACACTGAAGCTTTCTTT.

This clonotype was seen ten or more times. At one end the junction does not follow the germline gene, possibly because of a read error. The rearrangement uses TRBV7-8 and TRBJ2-5; D not certain. Germline assignment: CDR1 SGHVS and CDR2 FQNEAQ. The CDR3 runs to 14 residues. The CDR3 nucleotides read TGTGCCAGCACCCCTGTGACGCACCAGGAGACCCAGTACTTC. Translated, it gives CASTPVTHQETQYF.

The table lists this clonotype with many counts. V usage is TRBV28 and J usage is TRBJ1-1, with unresolved D. There are 13 residues in the CDR3. The germline V and J ends were trimmed by 6 bases and 0 bases, with 8 bases remaining between them. CDR1 and CDR2 (germline): MDHEN, SYDVKM. As DNA, the CDR3 is TGTGCCAGCAGCCTCGCCATGAACACTGAAGCTTTCTTT. Translating gives CASSLAMNTEAFF.

In this sample, this clonotype turned up many times. The chain carries TRBV7-2 and TRBJ1-3; 7 bases are shared with TRBD1. V gave up 5 bases and J gave up 1 base; unmatched junction bases: 11. Germline CDR1 reads SGHTA; CDR2 reads FQGNSA. The CDR3 is 17 amino acids. The CDR3 spells CASSRGQGVSSGNTIYF. The CDR3 nucleotides read TGTGCCAGCAGCCGGGGGCAGGGGGTTTCATCTGGAAACACCATATATTTT.

In this sample, this clonotype turned up many times. The chain recombines TRBV6-2 or TRBV6-3 with TRBJ2-1, with TRBD1 as a possible D gene (7 bases). Deletions cut 4 bases from V and 1 base from J, with 8 bases between. Germline CDR1 reads MNHEY; CDR2 reads SVGEGT. The CDR3 runs to 14 residues. CDR3 amino acids: CASSSGGSYNEQFF. In nucleotides, the CDR3 is TGTGCCAGCAGTTCAGGGGGGTCCTACAATGAGCAGTTCTTC.

This clonotype was counted many times. DNA of the CDR3: TGTGCCAGCAGCCAAGGGGTAGGTGGGAATGAGCAGTTCTTC. This translates into CASSQGVGGNEQFF. The V and J genes are TRBV4-2 and TRBJ2-1; no clear D. Germline lookup yields CDR1 LGHNA and CDR2 YNFKEQ. CDR3 length equals 14 residues. V gave up 1 base and J gave up 7 bases, with 11 bases separating them.

V usage is TRBV5-1 and J usage is TRBJ2-7; D is perhaps TRBD2 (5 bases). Deletions cut 2 bases from V and 3 bases from J, with 9 bases between. This CDR3 is built from 13 residues. In germline, CDR1 is SGHRS, CDR2 YFSETQ. The DNA for the CDR3 is TGCGCCAGCAGCTTCCCCGAGGGCTACGAGCAGTACTTC. Translating it yields CASSFPEGYEQYF.

This clonotype was seen ten or more times. This chain connects TRBV7-2 to TRBJ2-7, with 7 bases that match TRBD2. V was clipped by 5 bases and J by 7 bases; unmatched bases: 8. The CDR3 is 13 residues long. Germline assignment: CDR1 SGHTA and CDR2 FQGNSA. The CDR3 sequence: CASSSLGGGEQYF. The CDR3 coding sequence is TGTGCCAGCAGCAGTCTTGGGGGGGGGGAGCAGTACTTC.

This clonotype was seen repeatedly, ten times or more. The chain's CDR3 is CASSLVSVHEQYF. CDR3 DNA: TGTGCCAGCAGCTTAGTAAGTGTCCACGAGCAGTACTTC. The chain carries TRBV7-2 and TRBJ2-7; no clear D. The V gene lost 1 base and the J gene lost 5 bases, with 9 bases spanning the gap. Germline-derived CDR1 and CDR2 are SGHTA and FQGNSA. The CDR3 is made up of 13 amino acids.

The chain couples TRBV7-3 to TRBJ2-2; D remains ambiguous. This CDR3 comprises 13 residues. Germline values: CDR1 SGHTA, CDR2 FQGTGA. V dropped 5 bases and J dropped 6 bases, with 10 bases sitting between them. DNA of the CDR3: TGTGCCAGCAGCCCGTGGGCAGCCGGGGAGCTGTTTTTT. Translation gives CASSPWAAGELFF.

This clonotype was observed at least ten times. The chain combines TRBV7-9 with TRBJ2-3; tentatively, D is TRBD2 (5 bases). The CDR3 is 14 amino acids. The germline gives CDR1 SEHNR, CDR2 FQNEAQ (reference sequence). V shed 2 bases and J shed 2 bases, with 8 bases lying between them. The CDR3 spells CASSLWTSTDTQYF. Here the CDR3 DNA reads TGTGCCAGCAGCTTATGGACTTCCACAGATACGCAGTATTTT.

This clonotype was recorded at least ten times. The J gene is TRBJ2-7, the V gene TRBV7-2, with a weak D call TRBD1 (6 bases). The V gene lost 5 bases and the J gene lost 3 bases, with 17 bases spanning the gap. The CDR3 is made up of 15 amino acids. Germline V gene data show CDR1 as SGHTA and CDR2 as FQGNSA. Written as DNA, the CDR3 is TGTGCCAGCAGCCCGGCTGGAGGACAGAGCTACGAGCAGTACTTC. Its translation: CASSPAGGQSYEQYF.